The rows below give T cell receptor beta chains drawn from one sample of a study of shared clonotypes between healthy human individuals. The repertoire was sequenced with immunoSEQ multiplex PCR; TCRdb's copy has only in-frame clones and lacks some. Of some 2,400,000 clones in the sample, approximately 95% are singletons; the top ten hold approximately 0.13%. Material: naive CD4+ T cells sorted from blood. The receptors come from a man between 18 and 29 years old in good health. CDR3s include the opening cysteine and the closing phenylalanine or tryptophan. Fields, in order: CDR3 DNA, CDR3 protein, V gene, clone size, D gene, J gene. The D gene is left open where the match is weak. Rows give clone size only sometimes, using once, few, many, or a class for an expanded clone.

DNA: TGCGCCAGCAGCTACGGACAGGGGAGCACAGATACGCAGTATTTT
CDR3: CASSYGQGSTDTQYF
V: TRBV10-1
size: -
D: TRBD1
J: TRBJ2-3

DNA: TGTGCCAGCAGCTTAGGAGGGACTAGCCTCACAGATACGCAGTATTTT
CDR3: CASSLGGTSLTDTQYF
V: TRBV7-2
size: -
D: TRBD2
J: TRBJ2-3

DNA: TGTGCCAGCAGCCAAAGCGGGACCAACACTGAAGCTTTCTTT
CDR3: CASSQSGTNTEAFF
V: TRBV7-2
size: -
D: -
J: TRBJ1-1

DNA: TGTGCCATCAGGGAGGACAGGGGGGGGAACACTGAAGCTTTCTTT
CDR3: CAIREDRGGNTEAFF
V: TRBV10-3
size: -
D: TRBD1
J: TRBJ1-1

DNA: TGTGCCAGCAGGAACCATGGGACAGGACTGAACACTGAAGCTTTCTTT
CDR3: CASRNHGTGLNTEAFF
V: TRBV27
size: -
D: TRBD1
J: TRBJ1-1

DNA: TGTGCCAGCAGCTTAGGGCTAGAGATAAATGAGCAGTTCTTC
CDR3: CASSLGLEINEQFF
V: TRBV7-2
size: -
D: -
J: TRBJ2-1

DNA: TGTGCCAGCAGCTTGGACGGGGCCGGTGAGCAGTTCTTC
CDR3: CASSLDGAGEQFF
V: TRBV5-4
size: -
D: -
J: TRBJ2-1

DNA: TGCGCCAGCAGTGAAAGTCAGGGCCACAATCCGTACTTC
CDR3: CASSESQGHNPYF
V: TRBV10-1
size: -
D: -
J: TRBJ2-7

DNA: TGTGCCAGCAGCGCCCAGGAGGGGGCAGCCTACGAGCAGTACTTC
CDR3: CASSAQEGAAYEQYF
V: TRBV7-6
size: once
D: -
J: TRBJ2-7

DNA: TGTGCCAGCTCGCCTCGACAGGGCTCCTACGAGCAGTACTTC
CDR3: CASSPRQGSYEQYF
V: TRBV18
size: -
D: TRBD1
J: TRBJ2-7

DNA: TGCGCCAGCAGCTTGGGAGGGATGGAGACCCAGTACTTC
CDR3: CASSLGGMETQYF
V: TRBV5-1
size: -
D: -
J: TRBJ2-5

DNA: TGTGCCAGCAGTGAAGAGGGATACAATGAGCAGTTCTTC
CDR3: CASSEEGYNEQFF
V: TRBV6-1
size: -
D: -
J: TRBJ2-1

DNA: TGTGCCAGCAGCAGACAGGTCCAAGAGACCCAGTACTTC
CDR3: CASSRQVQETQYF
V: TRBV5-6
size: -
D: -
J: TRBJ2-5

DNA: TGTGCCAGCAGCTTGGCCTCGAGGAACACCGGGGAGCTGTTTTTT
CDR3: CASSLASRNTGELFF
V: TRBV5-4
size: -
D: -
J: TRBJ2-2

DNA: TGCAGTGCCCACGGGGGTAGCGAGCAGTACTTC
CDR3: CSAHGGSEQYF
V: TRBV20-1
size: -
D: -
J: TRBJ2-7

DNA: TGTGCCAGAAGCGTACAACCGGGACCTCGAAAAGAGACCCAGTACTTC
CDR3: CARSVQPGPRKETQYF
V: TRBV7-5
size: -
D: -
J: TRBJ2-5

DNA: TGTGCCAGCAGCTTTGGACAGATCACCAATCAGCCCCAGCATTTT
CDR3: CASSFGQITNQPQHF
V: TRBV5-6
size: -
D: -
J: TRBJ1-5

DNA: TGTGCCAGCAGTGACGGTCCCGGGAACTCCTACGAGCAGTACTTC
CDR3: CASSDGPGNSYEQYF
V: TRBV25-1
size: -
D: -
J: TRBJ2-7

DNA: TGTGCCAGCAGCTTGTGGGAGGGAAAGCCTGAAGCTTTCTTT
CDR3: CASSLWEGKPEAFF
V: TRBV5-5
size: -
D: -
J: TRBJ1-1

DNA: TGTGCCAGCAGTTACAGTGGCAGGGTGGATTCACCCCTCCACTTT
CDR3: CASSYSGRVDSPLHF
V: TRBV6-5
size: few
D: -
J: TRBJ1-6

DNA: TGTGCCAGCAGTGAGGTGGGCACAGGGAGGGATGGCTACACCTTC
CDR3: CASSEVGTGRDGYTF
V: TRBV25-1
size: -
D: -
J: TRBJ1-2

DNA: TGTGCCAGCAAACAACTAGCGGGGGGGCCAGGGACCCAGTACTTC
CDR3: CASKQLAGGPGTQYF
V: TRBV6-1
size: -
D: TRBD2
J: TRBJ2-5

DNA: TGTGCCAGCAGCCAGTGGACAGGGGAAGGGGGTAGCAATCAGCCCCAGCATTTT
CDR3: CASSQWTGEGGSNQPQHF
V: TRBV4-2
size: -
D: TRBD1
J: TRBJ1-5

DNA: TGTGCTAGTGGTTTGACCGGGGAGCTGTTTTTT
CDR3: CASGLTGELFF
V: TRBV12-5
size: -
D: -
J: TRBJ2-2

DNA: TGCGCCAGCAGCTCAGGACCGCCTCCGATTGGGGGGTCACCCCTCCACTTT
CDR3: CASSSGPPPIGGSPLHF
V: TRBV5-1
size: few
D: -
J: TRBJ1-6

DNA: TGTGCCAGCAGCGCCGCAGGGGGTGGCTACACCTTC
CDR3: CASSAAGGGYTF
V: TRBV6-1
size: once
D: TRBD1
J: TRBJ1-2

DNA: TGTGCCAGCAGTCCTTCTAACTATGGCTACACCTTC
CDR3: CASSPSNYGYTF
V: TRBV28
size: -
D: -
J: TRBJ1-2

DNA: TGTGCCAGCAGCCGACTAGCGGGGGATCTCTACGAGCAGTACTTC
CDR3: CASSRLAGDLYEQYF
V: TRBV11-2
size: -
D: TRBD2
J: TRBJ2-7

DNA: TGTGCCAGCAGCCCTCCAGGGACGCCTTACGAGCAGTACTTC
CDR3: CASSPPGTPYEQYF
V: TRBV28
size: -
D: -
J: TRBJ2-7

DNA: TGTGCCAGCAGTATTAAGGAAAAACTGTTTTTT
CDR3: CASSIKEKLFF
V: TRBV25-1
size: -
D: -
J: TRBJ1-4

DNA: TGTGCCTGGAGCTCTATAGGCGGATCTAAGGTTTTT
CDR3: CAWSSIGGSKVF
V: TRBV30
size: -
D: -
J: TRBJ1-4

DNA: TGCGCCAGCACCCCGGCAGGGGGCGACTATGGCTACACCTTC
CDR3: CASTPAGGDYGYTF
V: TRBV10-2
size: -
D: TRBD1
J: TRBJ1-2

DNA: TGTGCCAGCAGTCGGCAGGGATATGGAACCGGGGAGCTGTTTTTT
CDR3: CASSRQGYGTGELFF
V: TRBV2
size: -
D: -
J: TRBJ2-2

DNA: TGCGCCAGCAGCCGGGGTGGTCAGCCCCAGCATTTT
CDR3: CASSRGGQPQHF
V: TRBV4-1
size: -
D: -
J: TRBJ1-5

DNA: TGCGCCAGCAGCTTGGCGGGACAGGGAGAGACCCAGTACTTC
CDR3: CASSLAGQGETQYF
V: TRBV5-1
size: -
D: TRBD1
J: TRBJ2-5

DNA: TGCGCCAGCAGCTTGAGTGGGGGGCAAGCCTACGAGCAGTACTTC
CDR3: CASSLSGGQAYEQYF
V: TRBV5-1
size: -
D: -
J: TRBJ2-7

DNA: TGCGCCAGCAGCTCCACTCCGACGAACACCGGGGAGCTGTTTTTT
CDR3: CASSSTPTNTGELFF
V: TRBV5-1
size: -
D: -
J: TRBJ2-2

DNA: TGTGCCAGCTCACAAGGGGGCACGGGAAACACCATATATTTT
CDR3: CASSQGGTGNTIYF
V: TRBV18
size: -
D: TRBD1
J: TRBJ1-3

DNA: TGTGCCAGCAGCTTGAACCCAGGATTAGCAGGAGACTTCTACAATGAGCAGTTCTTC
CDR3: CASSLNPGLAGDFYNEQFF
V: TRBV5-6
size: -
D: -
J: TRBJ2-1

DNA: TGTGCCAGCAGTAAGGACAGACCGAACACTGAAGCTTTCTTT
CDR3: CASSKDRPNTEAFF
V: TRBV2
size: -
D: -
J: TRBJ1-1

DNA: TGTGCCAGTAGCTTAGAGACAGGGATCACGAACACTGAAGCTTTCTTT
CDR3: CASSLETGITNTEAFF
V: TRBV19
size: -
D: TRBD1
J: TRBJ1-1

DNA: TGTGCCAGCAGCGCGGGACAGTTTATGAGGGGGGTCGAGAACACTGAAGCTTTCTTT
CDR3: CASSAGQFMRGVENTEAFF
V: TRBV7-9
size: -
D: TRBD1
J: TRBJ1-1

DNA: TGCGCCAGCAGTGAACAGGGCCCAGATACGCAGTATTTT
CDR3: CASSEQGPDTQYF
V: TRBV10-1
size: -
D: -
J: TRBJ2-3

DNA: TGTGCCTGGAGGTATCGGGACTTTAGGGGTAATTCACCCCTCCACTTT
CDR3: CAWRYRDFRGNSPLHF
V: TRBV30
size: -
D: -
J: TRBJ1-6

DNA: TGTGCCAGCAGCTCTAAGACAGGGGGCCTTGTGAATTCACCCCTCCACTTT
CDR3: CASSSKTGGLVNSPLHF
V: TRBV7-2
size: few
D: TRBD1
J: TRBJ1-6

DNA: TGTGCCAGCAGCCTTAGCGGGGTTCAAGAGACCCAGTACTTC
CDR3: CASSLSGVQETQYF
V: TRBV7-2
size: once
D: TRBD2
J: TRBJ2-5

DNA: TGTGCCTGGTGTCCGGGGACATATCAAGAGACCCAGTACTTC
CDR3: CAWCPGTYQETQYF
V: TRBV30
size: -
D: -
J: TRBJ2-5